The 27 T cell receptor beta chains below come from one sample, sequenced in a study of blood T cell repertoires in COVID-19. Data came from immunoSEQ multiplex PCR; TCRdb stores just in-frame clones and leaves some out. The repertoire holds under 130,000 clones, around 82% seen once, with roughly 13% in the top ten. The sample comprised peripheral blood. Receptors were obtained from a human donor in a cohort sampled during active or convalescent COVID-19.

The CDR3 region has the DNA TGTGCCAGCAGCGCGGACAGGGGTCGCAATCAGCCCCAGCATTTT. Its translation is CASSADRGRNQPQHF. The chain links TRBV5-6 to TRBJ1-5, with 9 bases aligning to TRBD1. The CDR3 consists of 15 residues. J was trimmed by 2 bases and V by 4 bases; bases with no gene match: 4. Germline loops: CDR1 SGHDT, CDR2 YYEEEE.

The V gene is TRBV6-6, the J gene TRBJ1-1, with D unresolved. The V gene lost 6 bases and the J gene lost 1 base, with 15 bases spanning the gap. This CDR3 region has 15 residues. Germline loops: CDR1 MNHNY, CDR2 SVGAGI (reference sequence). The CDR3 spells CASSEPGSSNTEAFF. CDR3 nucleotide sequence: TGTGCCAGCAGCGAACCGGGGTCTTCGAACACTGAAGCTTTCTTT.

The chain links TRBV4-3 to TRBJ1-4, with a weak D call TRBD1 (5 bases). Trimming removed 0 bases from V and 6 bases from J, with 26 bases in between. This CDR3 contains 20 residues. The germline CDR1 and CDR2 sequences are LGHNA and YSLEER. This CDR3 is CASSQDYSSGDAGGYEKLFF. The DNA of the CDR3 is TGCGCCAGCAGCCAAGATTATAGTTCGGGAGACGCCGGGGGGTATGAAAAACTGTTTTTT.

The chain joins TRBV2 to TRBJ1-5; the D gene is possibly TRBD1 (5 bases). Per the germline V gene, CDR1 is SNHLY and CDR2 is FYNNEI. The CDR3 covers 13 residues. The V end lost 7 bases, the J end lost 3 bases, and 10 bases lay between the germline ends. The CDR3 DNA sequence: TGTGCCAGCAATTGGGACTCCAATCAGCCCCAGCATTTT. Residues: CASNWDSNQPQHF.

The V and J genes are TRBV9 and TRBJ2-7; 8 nucleotides align to TRBD1. The junction had 3 bases not matched to a gene; V was cut back by 4 bases and J by 6 bases. In germline, CDR1 is SGDLS, CDR2 YYNGEE. The CDR3 has 12 residues. The CDR3 DNA sequence: TGTGCCAGCAGCTCAGGGGGCTTCGAGCAGTACTTC. Its translation: CASSSGGFEQYF. The entire variable domain, with the rest obtained from reference TRBV9 and TRBJ2-7, is as follows: DSGVTQTPKHLITATGQRVTLRCSPRSGDLSVYWYQQSLDQGLQFLIQYYNGEERAKGNILERFSAQQFPDLHSELNLSSLELGDSALYFCASSSGGFEQYFGPGTRLTVT.

V gene TRBV6-5 combines with J gene TRBJ2-7; 7 bases fit TRBD2. J lost 3 bases, V lost 6 bases, and 11 bases had no gene match. CDR3 length: 15 residues. Per the germline V gene, CDR1 is MNHEY and CDR2 is SVGAGI. The CDR3 bases are TGTGCCAGCAGGTCCTCTAGCGGTGCCTTCTACGAGCAGTACTTC. Protein sequence: CASRSSSGAFYEQYF.

This chain joins TRBV28 and TRBJ2-2; the match to TRBD2 covers 13 bases. The V gene end was trimmed by 10 bases and the J gene end by 6 bases; junction bases not matched to a gene: 8. From germline, CDR1 is MDHEN and CDR2 SYDVKM. The length of the CDR3 is 15 residues. This CDR3 reads CATTRLAGGSGELFF. The CDR3, as DNA: TGTGCCACCACCAGACTAGCGGGGGGATCCGGGGAGCTGTTTTTT.

On this clone itself: A read error may produce the germline difference seen at one junction end. J is TRBJ2-2 and V is TRBV7-7; 8 nucleotides align to TRBD1. Germline V gives CDR1 SSHAT, CDR2 FNYEAQ (reference sequence). This CDR3 region has 17 residues. As DNA, the CDR3 is TGTGCTAGCAGCACCCGGACAGGGTTTGATGGCACCGGGGAGCTGTTTTTT. It specifies CASSTRTGFDGTGELFF.

V is TRBV5-6 and J is TRBJ1-4; no firm D call. This CDR3 is built from 16 residues. Germline CDR1 and CDR2: SGHDT and YYEEEE. The ends were cut back, 1 base at V and 0 bases at J, with 10 bases in the middle. CDR3 residues: CASSLNSQATNEKLFF. In DNA form, the CDR3 reads TGTGCCAGCAGCTTGAACAGTCAGGCAACTAATGAAAAACTGTTTTTT.

The V gene is TRBV10-3, the J gene TRBJ2-3; the match to TRBD2 covers 13 bases. This CDR3 comprises 14 residues. Germline values: CDR1 ENHRY, CDR2 SYGVKD. V dropped 7 bases and J dropped 6; count of bases not matched to a gene: 4. The CDR3 nucleotides read TGTGCCATCATGTCGGGACTAGCGGGGGATACGCAGTATTTT. Protein sequence: CAIMSGLAGDTQYF.

The V gene is TRBV7-9, the J gene TRBJ2-5; 9 bases map to TRBD1. This CDR3 region has 15 residues. Germline V gene sequence: CDR1 SEHNR, CDR2 FQNEAQ (reference sequence). The junction had 10 bases not matched to a gene; V was cut back by 6 bases and J by 5 bases. CDR3 in amino acids: CASRVAGQGFETQYF. The CDR3 DNA sequence: TGTGCCAGCAGGGTGGCGGGACAGGGATTTGAGACCCAGTACTTC.

This clone was recorded only once. V usage is TRBV2 and J usage is TRBJ2-7; unclear D gene. Trimming took 4 bases from V and 4 from J, leaving 5 bases between them. Germline V gives CDR1 SNHLY, CDR2 FYNNEI. The CDR3 spans 11 residues. DNA for the CDR3: TGTGCCAGCAGTGGTCAATACGAGCAGTACTTC. Protein: CASSGQYEQYF.

This chain joins TRBV18 and TRBJ2-5, with 14 bases fitting TRBD2. CDR1 is KGHSH and CDR2 is LQKENI in the germline V gene. CDR3 size: 15 residues. J lost 6 bases, V lost 5 bases, and 5 bases had no gene match. CDR3 coding DNA: TGTGCCAGCTCAACCGGGACTAGCGGGGGAAAGACCCAGTACTTC. Amino acid sequence: CASSTGTSGGKTQYF. The full variable domain, rest sourced from reference TRBV18 and TRBJ2-5, is NAGVMQNPRHLVRRRGQEARLRCSPMKGHSHVYWYRQLPEEGLKFMVYLQKENIIDESGMPKERFSAEFPKEGPSILRIQQVVRGDSAAYFCASSTGTSGGKTQYFGPGTRLLVL.

This clone showed up many times. The CDR3 coding sequence is TGTGCCAGCAGTGAGACAGTTAACACTGAAGCTTTCTTT. Translating gives CASSETVNTEAFF. V is TRBV6-4 and J is TRBJ1-1, with TRBD1 as a possible D gene (5 bases). The germline V gene has CDR1 MRHNA and CDR2 SNTAGT. Trimming left V 3 bases short and J 2 bases short, with 7 bases between. The CDR3 spans 13 residues.

This clone was recorded once. The chain uses TRBV19 and TRBJ2-6, with TRBD1 matching 11 bases. CDR1 is LNHDA and CDR2 is SQIVND in the germline V gene (reference sequence). V lost 4 bases to trimming and J lost 0 bases; unmatched junction nucleotides: 5. The CDR3 has 18 amino acids. Here the CDR3 reads CASSTRTGGISGANVLTF. The DNA of the CDR3 is TGTGCCAGTAGTACGAGGACAGGGGGCATCTCTGGGGCCAACGTCCTGACTTTC. Full variable domain (missing parts from reference TRBV19 and TRBJ2-6): DGGITQSPKYLFRKEGQNVTLSCEQNLNHDAMYWYRQDPGQGLRLIYYSQIVNDFQKGDIAEGYSVSREKKESFPLTVTSAQKNPTAFYLCASSTRTGGISGANVLTFGAGSRLTVL.

This chain links TRBV5-6 with TRBJ2-1; D is perhaps TRBD1 (6 bases). The ends were cut back, 0 bases at V and 6 bases at J, with 10 bases in the middle. The CDR3 spans 14 residues. The germline V gene has CDR1 SGHDT and CDR2 YYEEEE. CDR3 bases: TGTGCCAGCAGCTTGGGTCGACAGGTCAATGAGCAGTTCTTC. Its protein product is CASSLGRQVNEQFF.

The gene calls are TRBV19 and TRBJ1-1; possible D gene TRBD1, 6 bases. V was cut by 2 bases and J by 7 bases, with 14 bases left in between. CDR1 is LNHDA and CDR2 is SQIVND in the germline V gene (reference sequence). The length of the CDR3 is 14 residues. CDR3 sequence reads: CASSIYPGVDEAFF. The CDR3 DNA sequence: TGTGCCAGTAGTATATATCCAGGGGTGGATGAAGCTTTCTTT.

This chain joins TRBV19 and TRBJ2-4; D unclear. Germline values: CDR1 LNHDA, CDR2 SQIVND (reference sequence). The CDR3 consists of 11 residues. Trimming left V 9 bases short and J 7 bases short, with 10 bases between. In nucleotides, the CDR3 is TGTGCCAGCTCTTCAGTCAACATTCAGTACTTC. Encoded protein: CASSSVNIQYF.

The V gene is TRBV14, the J gene TRBJ2-7; 7 bases align to TRBD2. Trimming took 4 bases from V and 3 from J; bases not matched to a gene: 6. CDR1 is SGHDN, CDR2 FVKESK, per germline. The CDR3 runs to 14 residues. CDR3 coding DNA: TGTGCCAGCAGCCGTTCGGGGGAGGGCTACGAGCAGTACTTC. Its translation is CASSRSGEGYEQYF.

This clone was observed a handful of times. The V gene is TRBV5-8, the J gene TRBJ2-5; 9 bases agree with TRBD2. The CDR3 spans 17 residues. With V trimmed by 0 bases and J by 3 bases, 9 bases remained unmatched. Per germline, CDR1 SGHTS and CDR2 YDEGEE. The DNA of the CDR3 is TGTGCCAGCAGCTTGGAAGGCGGGGGGGCCGAAAAAGAGACCCAGTACTTC. It specifies CASSLEGGGAEKETQYF.

This clone was picked up one time. The chain carries TRBV29-1 and TRBJ2-7; 10 bases agree with TRBD1. The CDR3 sequence is 13 residues long. Germline V gene lookup returns CDR1 SQVTM and CDR2 ANQGSEA. After removal of 8 bases from V and 2 bases from J, the junction contained 6 bases not matched to a gene. The CDR3 sequence: CSILTGGAYEQYF. CDR3 in DNA: TGCAGCATCCTGACAGGGGGCGCCTACGAGCAGTACTTC.

The V and J genes are TRBV28 and TRBJ2-5; weak D call: TRBD1 (7 bases). Per the germline V gene, CDR1 is MDHEN and CDR2 is SYDVKM. The CDR3 runs 15 residues. Deletions cut 6 bases from V and 4 bases from J, with 18 bases between. The CDR3 is CASRRTGAGSETQYF. CDR3 nucleotides: TGTGCCAGCAGGCGCACAGGGGCGGGGTCAGAGACCCAGTACTTC.

A single count supports this clone. The V gene is TRBV5-3, the J gene TRBJ2-3; D is undetermined. TRBV5-3 is filed as an ORF, its function uncertain. V lost 0 bases to trimming and J lost 2 bases, with 10 bases between them. The CDR3 is 15 amino acids. Written as DNA, the CDR3 is TGTGCCAGAAGCTTGGAAACTGACTCCACAGATACGCAGTATTTT. Translated, it gives CARSLETDSTDTQYF.

The J gene is TRBJ1-4, the V gene TRBV4-1; D gene unclear. V was shortened by 6 bases and J by 5 bases, with 13 bases between the two germline ends. The length of the CDR3 is 14 residues. The germline CDR1 and CDR2 sequences are MGHRA and YSYEKL. CDR3 in DNA: TGCGCCAGCAGGCAATCCGGGAAAAATGAAAAACTGTTTTTT. Amino acids: CASRQSGKNEKLFF.

The chain recombines TRBV14 with TRBJ2-7, with 8 bases fitting TRBD1. Germline CDR1 is SGHDN and CDR2 is FVKESK. Germline trimming cut 4 bases from V and 3 bases from J; bases unmatched to any gene: 8. CDR3 length: 15 residues. The CDR3 here is CASSRGTGWNYEQYF. The CDR3 DNA follows: TGTGCCAGCAGCCGAGGGACAGGCTGGAACTACGAGCAGTACTTC. Supplemented by reference TRBV14 and TRBJ2-7, the full variable domain reads EAGVTQFPSHSVIEKGQTVTLRCDPISGHDNLYWYRRVMGKEIKFLLHFVKESKQDESGMPNNRFLAERTGGTYSTLKVQPAELEDSGVYFCASSRGTGWNYEQYFGPGTRLTVT.

This chain joins TRBV7-2 and TRBJ2-2, with a weak D call TRBD2 (6 bases). V was trimmed by 3 bases and J by 5 bases, leaving 19 bases between them. Germline V gene sequence: CDR1 SGHTA, CDR2 FQGNSA. The CDR3 contains 17 residues. CDR3 nucleotides: TGTGCCAGCAGCTTGGGGTATGGGGCGGGGTCGACCGGGGAGCTGTTTTTT. Translated: CASSLGYGAGSTGELFF.

The chain has TRBV5-1 and TRBJ1-4; no definite D call. V shed 0 bases and J shed 6 bases, with 9 bases lying between them. The CDR3 is made up of 14 amino acids. Germline CDR1 is SGHRS and CDR2 is YFSETQ. CDR3 sequence: CASSLDPGDEKLFF. DNA of the CDR3: TGCGCCAGCAGCTTGGACCCAGGTGATGAAAAACTGTTTTTT.